These 25 T cell receptor beta chains came from one sample sequenced in a study of human T cells and chemical hapten exposure (dated by TCRdb to the early 2020s). In the paper's terms, the time point label means: pre-sensitization, week 0. The treatment or condition label corresponds to: therapeutic diphenylcyclopropenone sensitization with weekly scalp DPC. The library was made by RACE. TCRdb lists the instrument as NextSeq 500. TCRdb applied fastp at Q25 and MiXCR to the public reads, then kept only in-frame beta chains. Records with the same CDR3 protein are collapsed into one entry carrying the most frequent genes and DNA. The sample table lists roughly 120,000 distinct CDR3 sequences, roughly 14% of them with a count of one. Roughly 3.1% of the sample rests with the top ten. This material consisted of whole blood, taken in connection with sensitization to the hapten diphenylcyclopropenone (DPC). Every receptor here comes from a woman younger than 30 with alopecia areata. Some clones in this sample may be carry-over from other donors' samples.

This clonotype was counted at least ten times. V and J are TRBV7-2 and TRBJ2-6; either TRBD1 or TRBD2 may fit D (5 bases each). V was pared by 5 bases and J by 2 bases, with 22 bases between. The germline V gene encodes CDR1 SGHTA and CDR2 FQGNSA. This CDR3 has 19 residues. As DNA, the CDR3 is TGTGCCAGCAGCCCGCGCCAGCTGGGCCTGGGGGCTGGGGCCAACGTCCTGACTTTC. This gives the protein CASSPRQLGLGAGANVLTF.

This clonotype was seen a handful of times. This rearrangement joins TRBV11-2 to TRBJ2-2; weak D call: TRBD2 (6 bases). V was cut by 1 base and J by 1 base, with 10 bases left in between. The CDR3 consists of 16 residues. In germline, CDR1 is SGHAT, CDR2 FQNNGV. In DNA, the CDR3 is TGTGCCAGCAGCTTAGTCGGGGGAAGGAACACCGGGGAGCTGTTTTTT. It yields the protein CASSLVGGRNTGELFF. Using reference TRBV11-2 and TRBJ2-2 for the parts outside the CDR3, the full variable domain is EAGVAQSPRYKIIEKRQSVAFWCNPISGHATLYWYQQILGQGPKLLIQFQNNGVVDDSQLPKDRFSAERLKGVDSTLKIQPAKLEDSAVYLCASSLVGGRNTGELFFGEGSRLTVL.

The V gene is TRBV13, the J gene TRBJ1-1, with a possible D match to TRBD1 (5 bases). V was cut by 3 bases and J by 0 bases, with 8 bases left in between. This CDR3 has 14 residues. The germline V gene has CDR1 PRHDT and CDR2 FYEKMQ (reference sequence). CDR3 DNA: TGTGCCAGCAGCTTTGAGGGGATGAACACTGAAGCTTTCTTT. Protein: CASSFEGMNTEAFF.

This clonotype was picked up many times. The chain recombines TRBV20-1 with TRBJ1-2; D is ambiguous. Germline assignment: CDR1 DFQATT and CDR2 SNEGSKA (reference sequence). Trimming cost V 6 bases and J 8 bases, with 16 bases left between them. The CDR3 length is 12 residues. The CDR3 sequence: CSARPQLKGYTF. The CDR3 DNA follows: TGCAGTGCCCGGCCGCAGTTAAAGGGCTACACCTTC.

This sequence joins TRBV3-1 and TRBJ2-3; TRBD1 matches 10 bases. The germline CDR1 and CDR2 sequences are LGHDT and YNNKEL (reference sequence). This CDR3 has 12 residues. Losses at the gene ends were 2 bases for V and 11 bases for J; bases not matched to a gene: 1. Written as DNA, the CDR3 is TGTGCCAGCAGCCAACGGGACAGGGGGCAGTATTTT. This sequence encodes CASSQRDRGQYF.

V and J are TRBV6-2 or TRBV6-3 and TRBJ2-2; D call uncertain. The germline V gene has CDR1 MNHEY and CDR2 SVGEGT. This CDR3 comprises 11 residues. With 6 bases removed from V and 9 bases from J, the gap between germline ends came to 8 bases. The CDR3 spells CASSTTRELFF. CDR3 nucleotides: TGTGCCAGCAGCACAACCCGGGAGCTGTTTTTT.

The rearrangement links TRBV29-1 to TRBJ2-7, with unresolved D. The CDR3 length is 14 residues. The germline CDR1 and CDR2 sequences are SQVTM and ANQGSEA. Trimming pared 1 base from V and 1 base from J, leaving 11 bases between. This chain's CDR3 is CSVEVGLGSYEQYF. CDR3 bases: TGCAGCGTTGAAGTGGGATTGGGTTCCTACGAGCAGTACTTC.

V gene TRBV7-9 combines with J gene TRBJ2-6; D remains ambiguous. V lost 5 bases to trimming and J lost 0 bases, with 8 bases between them. The CDR3 has 15 amino acids. From germline, CDR1 is SEHNR and CDR2 FQNEAQ (reference sequence). CDR3 DNA sequence: TGTGCCAGCAGCCAGTCGGGCTCTGGGGCCAACGTCCTGACTTTC. Protein: CASSQSGSGANVLTF.

The chain is built from TRBV3-1 and TRBJ2-3, with TRBD2 matching 9 bases. The CDR3 covers 16 residues. Germline V gene lookup returns CDR1 LGHDT and CDR2 YNNKEL (reference sequence). V dropped 10 bases and J dropped 6; count of bases not matched to a gene: 17. The CDR3 coding sequence is TGTGCCAACCACTTATCGCGGGGGGGCGAAGAGGATACGCAGTATTTT. Translated, it gives CANHLSRGGEEDTQYF.

This chain joins TRBV9 and TRBJ2-3, with D tentatively TRBD2 (6 bases). The germline V gene encodes CDR1 SGDLS and CDR2 YYNGEE. With 4 bases removed from V and 0 bases from J, the gap between germline ends came to 12 bases. The CDR3 is made up of 15 amino acids. CDR3 nucleotides: TGTGCCAGCAGCCTAGGACTACCTAGCACAGATACGCAGTATTTT. Translated: CASSLGLPSTDTQYF.

This clonotype was seen more than once but under ten times. This CDR3 is missing its conserved last phenylalanine or tryptophan, likely due to a read error. The chain recombines TRBV7-2 with TRBJ2-1, with a weak D call TRBD2 (6 bases). With 2 bases removed from V and 4 bases from J, the gap between germline ends came to 12 bases. In germline, CDR1 is SGHTA, CDR2 FQGNSA. The CDR3 has 15 residues. The CDR3 bases are TGTGCCAGCAGCTTAACGGGTCTAGCGTACAATGAGCAGTTCCTC. This codes for CASSLTGLAYNEQFL.

This chain connects TRBV7-2 to TRBJ2-2; D gene ambiguous. This CDR3 is built from 14 residues. The V gene lost 1 base and the J gene lost 1 base, with 4 bases spanning the gap. Germline CDR1 SGHTA, CDR2 FQGNSA. CDR3 sequence: CASSLGLNTGELFF. The CDR3 DNA sequence: TGTGCCAGCAGCTTAGGACTGAACACCGGGGAGCTGTTTTTT.

The J gene is TRBJ2-2, the V gene TRBV4-3; TRBD1 agrees at 7 bases. Germline V CDR1 and CDR2: LGHNA, YSLEER. The CDR3 runs 15 residues. V was pared by 0 bases and J by 7 bases, with 5 bases of the junction left unmatched. The CDR3 nucleotides are TGCGCCAGCAGCCAAGATAACAGGGGATTCGGGGAGCTGTTTTTT. It yields the protein CASSQDNRGFGELFF.

The rearrangement uses TRBV4-1 and TRBJ2-2; 8 bases map to TRBD1. V shed 3 bases, J shed 0 bases, and the junction held 12 bases outside the gene matches. Germline V gene sequence: CDR1 MGHRA, CDR2 YSYEKL. CDR3 length equals 19 residues. CDR3 coding DNA: TGCGCCAGCAGCCACCGCTCGACAGGGGAAGCCGCGAACACCGGGGAGCTGTTTTTT. Translated, it gives CASSHRSTGEAANTGELFF.

This clonotype has a handful of counts. The rearrangement uses TRBV25-1 and TRBJ2-7, with D perhaps being TRBD1 or TRBD2 (5 bases each). The CDR3 runs 13 residues. Trimming took off 6 bases at V and 2 bases at J, with 11 bases between the two ends. Germline V gene sequence: CDR1 MGHDK, CDR2 SYGVNS. CDR3 protein: CASRRDGAYEQYF. The CDR3 region has the DNA TGTGCCAGCAGGAGGGACGGGGCCTACGAGCAGTACTTC.

The rearrangement links TRBV20-1 to TRBJ2-3; 9 bases match TRBD2. Germline assignment: CDR1 DFQATT and CDR2 SNEGSKA (reference sequence). V was clipped by 0 bases and J by 2 bases; unmatched bases: 6. The CDR3 runs 16 residues. CDR3 amino acids: CSARDLLAGSTDTQYF. As DNA, the CDR3 is TGCAGTGCTAGAGATCTCCTAGCGGGGTCCACAGATACGCAGTATTTT.

This clonotype has a handful of counts. The chain combines TRBV2 with TRBJ1-5; the D gene is possibly TRBD1 (5 bases). V lost 6 bases and J lost 5, with 14 bases in between. Germline V lookup: CDR1 SNHLY, CDR2 FYNNEI. There are 14 residues in the CDR3. The CDR3 loop is CASSNSRVDQPQHF. DNA of the CDR3: TGTGCCAGCAGCAACTCCAGGGTGGATCAGCCCCAGCATTTT.

This clonotype is medium-sized by share. The V gene is TRBV6-1, the J gene TRBJ2-7, with D uncertain. Germline V CDR1 and CDR2: MNHNS, SASEGT. The CDR3 extends over 12 amino acids. The ends were cut back, 8 bases at V and 4 bases at J, with 12 bases in the middle. As DNA, the CDR3 is TGTGCCAGCTCCTCGGTTGGTTACGAGCAGTACTTC. Translation gives CASSSVGYEQYF.

At least ten counts were recorded for this clonotype. The rearrangement uses TRBV4-1 and TRBJ1-4; no clear D. The CDR3 runs to 16 residues. The germline gives CDR1 MGHRA, CDR2 YSYEKL. V shed 4 bases and J shed 4 bases, with 16 bases lying between them. CDR3 nucleotides: TGCGCCAGCAGCCGATCCGTTGCGGGAGATAATGAAAAACTGTTTTTT. Translation gives CASSRSVAGDNEKLFF.

This rearrangement joins TRBV27 to TRBJ1-2; D gene unclear. The CDR3 has 13 amino acids. Trimming removed 3 bases from V and 8 bases from J, with 13 bases in between. Per germline, CDR1 MNHEY and CDR2 SMNVEV (reference sequence). The chain's CDR3 is CASSFTGSSGYTF. CDR3 sequence (DNA): TGTGCCAGCAGTTTTACGGGGTCTTCGGGCTACACCTTC.

This clonotype was detected a few times. V usage is TRBV5-1 and J usage is TRBJ2-2, with D tentatively TRBD1 (6 bases). CDR1 and CDR2 from the germline V gene are SGHRS and YFSETQ. V lost 6 bases and J 6 bases, leaving 18 bases between the germline ends. This CDR3 is built from 15 residues. DNA for the CDR3: TGCGCCAGCACCGACAGGATACCCAGGTCCGGGGAGCTGTTTTTT. It yields the protein CASTDRIPRSGELFF.

This clonotype has just a few counts. The rearrangement uses TRBV27 and TRBJ1-2; 7 positions agree with TRBD1. Germline loops: CDR1 MNHEY, CDR2 SMNVEV (reference sequence). After removal of 2 bases from V and 4 bases from J, the junction contained 7 bases not matched to a gene. The CDR3 sequence is 15 residues long. The chain's CDR3 is CASSLRGRVGYGYTF. DNA for the CDR3: TGTGCCAGCAGTTTAAGGGGGCGGGTAGGCTATGGCTACACCTTC.

This clonotype appeared a few times. The genes are TRBV12-3 or TRBV12-4 and TRBJ2-1; TRBD2 aligns across 8 bases. The CDR3 has 15 residues. The V gene end was trimmed by 5 bases and the J gene end by 0 bases; junction bases not matched to a gene: 3. The CDR3 DNA follows: TGTGCCAGCAGTCGCGGGGGGAGCTCCTACAATGAGCAGTTCTTC. It yields the protein CASSRGGSSYNEQFF.

This clonotype was detected only a few times. The chain links TRBV3-1 to TRBJ2-4, with 8 bases fitting TRBD2. Germline lookup yields CDR1 LGHDT and CDR2 YNNKEL (reference sequence). The junction had 12 bases not matched to a gene; V was cut back by 0 bases and J by 5 bases. This CDR3 region has 18 residues. The CDR3: CASSQDGVSGLVENIQYF. The CDR3 bases are TGTGCCAGCAGCCAAGATGGGGTCTCGGGACTAGTAGAAAACATTCAGTACTTC.

This clonotype was seen a few times. This sequence joins TRBV3-1 and TRBJ1-6; D unclear. The CDR3 is 13 residues long. V lost 5 bases to trimming and J lost 11 bases, with 13 bases between them. The V gene's germline CDR1 is LGHDT and CDR2 YNNKEL (reference sequence). CDR3 protein: CASSGIGQAPLHF. Here the CDR3 DNA reads TGTGCCAGCAGCGGGATTGGGCAAGCACCCCTCCACTTT.